This passage covers 20 T cell receptor beta chains from one sample sequenced in a study of blood T cell repertoires in COVID-19. Clones were read by immunoSEQ multiplex PCR, and TCRdb kept only the in-frame ones, dropping some. The table records fewer than 600,000 clones, approximately 92% of them present only once. Sequenced sample: peripheral blood. All receptors derive from a young man with COVID-19, enrolled during active disease.

The chain employs TRBV29-1 and TRBJ2-7, with a possible D match to TRBD1 (7 bases). Trimming removed 6 bases at V and 5 bases at J, with 17 bases between. The CDR3 sequence is 13 residues long. Germline loops: CDR1 SQVTM, CDR2 ANQGSEA. CDR3 sequence reads: CSVRRGLGNEQYF. The DNA of the CDR3 is TGCAGCGTGCGGAGGGGGCTCGGGAACGAGCAGTACTTC.

The rearrangement links TRBV19 to TRBJ1-5; maybe TRBD1 (5 bases). CDR1 and CDR2 from the germline V gene are LNHDA and SQIVND (reference sequence). The CDR3 has 14 residues. Trimming pared 9 bases from V and 3 bases from J, leaving 15 bases between. CDR3 DNA sequence: TGTGCCAGCGCCATTAGGGGAAACAATCAGCCCCAGCATTTT. Translating gives CASAIRGNNQPQHF.

V usage is TRBV9 and J usage is TRBJ1-2; D perhaps matches TRBD1 (6 bases). Trimming took off 4 bases at V and 2 bases at J, with 12 bases between the two ends. The CDR3 is made up of 14 amino acids. CDR1 is SGDLS, CDR2 YYNGEE, per germline. CDR3: CASSRTDTNYGYTF. The DNA of the CDR3 is TGTGCCAGCAGCCGGACAGACACAAACTATGGCTACACCTTC.

This clone appeared once. The chain uses TRBV7-3 and TRBJ2-1; D may be TRBD2 (5 bases). The CDR3 consists of 14 residues. Trimming cost V 6 bases and J 9 bases, with 18 bases left between them. The V gene's germline CDR1 is SGHTA and CDR2 FQGTGA. CDR3 DNA sequence: TGTGCCAGCAGTGCCGACCCTAGCCCGGCTGAGCAGTTCTTC. This sequence encodes CASSADPSPAEQFF.

The rearrangement joins TRBV21-1 to TRBJ2-4; the listed D gene, TRBD2, was not tested against the DNA. TRBV21-1 is recorded as a pseudogene. This CDR3 is built from 12 residues. The CDR3 DNA reads as TGTGCCAGCAGCAAAGGACTTAACATTCAGTACTTC. Translated: CASSKGLNIQYF.

The rearrangement joins TRBV19 to TRBJ2-2; TRBD1 is a possible D gene (5 bases). The germline V gene encodes CDR1 LNHDA and CDR2 SQIVND (reference sequence). The V and J ends lost 1 base and 6 bases respectively, with 12 bases between them. This CDR3 contains 15 residues. CDR3 residues: CASSIGQGLAGELFF. CDR3 in DNA: TGTGCCAGTAGTATAGGGCAGGGTTTGGCCGGGGAGCTGTTTTTT.

The chain has TRBV27 and TRBJ2-2; TRBD2 might be the D (5 bases). The CDR3 has 15 amino acids. Trimming shortened V by 3 bases and J by 2 bases, and 10 bases separated the two germline ends. The germline V gene encodes CDR1 MNHEY and CDR2 SMNVEV (reference sequence). The CDR3 nucleotides read TGTGCCAGCAGTTTGCGGGTGGAAAACACCGGGGAGCTGTTTTTT. This sequence encodes CASSLRVENTGELFF.

In its sample, this clone was seen once. At the DNA level, this CDR3 is encoded by other sequences in the same sample as well. The chain links TRBV5-1 to TRBJ2-1; 7 bases match TRBD1. The CDR3 loop spans 14 amino acids. V shed 0 bases, J shed 4 bases, and the junction held 1 base outside the gene matches. CDR1 and CDR2 from the germline V gene are SGHRS and YFSETQ. The CDR3 bases are TGCGCCAGCAGCTTGGGGGACAGTTACAATGAGCAGTTCTTC. The encoded protein is CASSLGDSYNEQFF.

This chain uses TRBV10-3 with TRBJ1-1; the D is unclear. This CDR3 is built from 14 residues. Trimming cost V 4 bases and J 1 base, with 10 bases left between them. The germline V gene encodes CDR1 ENHRY and CDR2 SYGVKD. The CDR3 DNA reads as TGTGCCATCAGTGTGGGAGAGGGGAACACTGAAGCTTTCTTT. This encodes CAISVGEGNTEAFF.

The chain carries TRBV25-1 and TRBJ2-2; TRBD2 agrees at 8 bases. Germline-derived CDR1 and CDR2 are MGHDK and SYGVNS. With V trimmed by 2 bases and J by 5 bases, 10 bases remained unmatched. The length of the CDR3 is 17 residues. For the CDR3, the DNA is TGTGCCAGCAGTGAAAGTCTCAGGATAGCGGGAACCGGGGAGCTGTTTTTT. It yields the protein CASSESLRIAGTGELFF.

Only a few counts were recorded for this clone. This chain joins TRBV21-1 and TRBJ1-1; the table calls TRBD1, which could not be checked here. TRBV21-1 is a pseudogene locus. The CDR3 contains 15 residues. The chain's CDR3 is CASSKPGTGGREAFF. Here the CDR3 DNA reads TGTGCCAGCAGCAAACCCGGGACAGGGGGCCGTGAAGCTTTCTTT.

V usage is TRBV2 and J usage is TRBJ1-5, with D uncertain. The CDR3 is 14 residues long. The V gene lost 8 bases and the J gene lost 2 bases, with 13 bases spanning the gap. Germline loops: CDR1 SNHLY, CDR2 FYNNEI. The CDR3 spells CASEGDGGNQPQHF. The CDR3 nucleotides read TGTGCCAGCGAAGGTGACGGGGGCAATCAGCCCCAGCATTTT.

This clone was picked up one time. The genes are TRBV27 and TRBJ2-5, with 7 nucleotides matching TRBD1. The CDR3 contains 15 residues. V shed 5 bases and J 2 bases; nucleotides not matched to a gene: 8. Germline V CDR1 and CDR2: MNHEY, SMNVEV (reference sequence). For the CDR3, the DNA is TGTGCCAGCAGTCCTAGGGGGCTTCGGCAAGAGACCCAGTACTTC. Translated, it gives CASSPRGLRQETQYF.

This clone has just one count. The chain carries TRBV12-3 or TRBV12-4 and TRBJ1-2; tentative D call: TRBD1 (6 bases). This CDR3 is built from 11 residues. Deletions cut 5 bases from V and 6 bases from J, with 7 bases between. The CDR3 protein is CASSQGNGYTF. In DNA, the CDR3 is TGTGCCAGCAGTCAGGGGAATGGCTACACCTTC.

This chain links TRBV15 with TRBJ2-5; D gene unclear. V was trimmed by 5 bases and J by 5 bases, leaving 15 bases between them. Germline-derived CDR1 and CDR2 are LNHNV and YYDKDF (reference sequence). The CDR3 is 14 residues long. CDR3 loop: CATSSRLAVETQYF. For the CDR3, the DNA is TGTGCCACCAGCTCGAGGTTGGCGGTGGAGACCCAGTACTTC.

This rearrangement joins TRBV2 to TRBJ1-3, with D uncertain. This CDR3 contains 14 residues. Trimming shortened V by 7 bases and J by 0 bases, and 10 bases separated the two germline ends. The germline gives CDR1 SNHLY, CDR2 FYNNEI. Here the CDR3 reads CASMEGFSGNTIYF. Here the CDR3 DNA reads TGTGCCAGCATGGAGGGATTCTCTGGAAACACCATATATTTT.

The chain links TRBV6-2 or TRBV6-3 to TRBJ2-1, with TRBD2 matching over 10 bases. The CDR3 is made up of 17 amino acids. The germline CDR1 and CDR2 sequences are MNHEY and SVGEGT. With V trimmed by 5 bases and J by 2 bases, 9 bases remained unmatched. The CDR3 sequence: CASSPRASGRAYNEQFF. The CDR3 nucleotides read TGTGCCAGCAGTCCCCGCGCTAGCGGGAGAGCCTACAATGAGCAGTTCTTC.

The V gene is TRBV5-1, the J gene TRBJ1-1; 10 bases agree with TRBD1. CDR3 length equals 15 residues. CDR1 SGHRS and CDR2 YFSETQ come from the germline V gene. With 4 bases clipped from V and 5 bases from J, the junction kept 8 bases outside the gene matches. Here the CDR3 DNA reads TGCGCCAGCAGCAATACCGACAGGGGGCAAACTGAAGCTTTCTTT. Encoded protein: CASSNTDRGQTEAFF.

This chain connects TRBV6-5 to TRBJ1-1; 7 bases map to TRBD1. The ends lost 6 bases at V and 5 bases at J; junction bases unmatched: 6. This CDR3 spans 13 amino acids. Per germline, CDR1 MNHEY and CDR2 SVGAGI. CDR3 coding DNA: TGTGCCAGCAGCCGACAGGGAAGGACTGAAGCTTTCTTT. It specifies CASSRQGRTEAFF.

The chain carries TRBV9 and TRBJ1-1; tentative D call: TRBD1 (5 bases). This CDR3 spans 15 amino acids. Trimming took off 0 bases at V and 4 bases at J, with 13 bases between the two ends. Looked up from germline, CDR1 is SGDLS and CDR2 is YYNGEE. The DNA for the CDR3 is TGTGCCAGCAGCGTAGACGCAGGGCTTGGCACTGAAGCTTTCTTT. This sequence encodes CASSVDAGLGTEAFF.